The sequence of this T cell receptor (beta chain) was determined in a study of T cells in narcolepsy. Study outcomes and limitations: Some memory CD4+ repertoires had no autoreactive clone sequences. Healthy controls reportedly lacked the autoreactive clonotypes serially found in patients' blood. Same-patient CSF and blood CD4+ T cell clonotypes included HCRT-specific and TRIB2-specific autoreactive ones.

Concerning this clone itself: Its antigen is currently unknown.

TCRdb keeps only in-frame clones here, not all; method: immunoSEQ multiplex PCR. This table holds roughly 30,000 clones, roughly 80% found once. The TCR originated in a human donor in good health. Sequencing was carried out using memory (CD45RA-) CD4+ T cells from blood.

The CDR3 region is CASSPGDRGQNEQYF. In nucleotides, the CDR3 is TGCGCCAGCAGCCCCGGGGACAGGGGGCAGAACGAGCAGTACTTC. The genes are TRBV5-1 and TRBJ2-7; the match to TRBD1 covers 12 bases. This CDR3 has 15 residues. Trimming removed 4 bases from V and 5 bases from J; junction bases left unmatched: 7. Looked up from germline, CDR1 is SGHRS and CDR2 is YFSETQ. Together with reference TRBV5-1 and TRBJ2-7, the CDR3 gives the full variable domain: KAGVTQTPRYLIKTRGQQVTLSCSPISGHRSVSWYQQTPGQGLQFLFEYFSETQRNKGNFPGRFSGRQFSNSRSEMNVSTLELGDSALYLCASSPGDRGQNEQYFGPGTRLTVT.